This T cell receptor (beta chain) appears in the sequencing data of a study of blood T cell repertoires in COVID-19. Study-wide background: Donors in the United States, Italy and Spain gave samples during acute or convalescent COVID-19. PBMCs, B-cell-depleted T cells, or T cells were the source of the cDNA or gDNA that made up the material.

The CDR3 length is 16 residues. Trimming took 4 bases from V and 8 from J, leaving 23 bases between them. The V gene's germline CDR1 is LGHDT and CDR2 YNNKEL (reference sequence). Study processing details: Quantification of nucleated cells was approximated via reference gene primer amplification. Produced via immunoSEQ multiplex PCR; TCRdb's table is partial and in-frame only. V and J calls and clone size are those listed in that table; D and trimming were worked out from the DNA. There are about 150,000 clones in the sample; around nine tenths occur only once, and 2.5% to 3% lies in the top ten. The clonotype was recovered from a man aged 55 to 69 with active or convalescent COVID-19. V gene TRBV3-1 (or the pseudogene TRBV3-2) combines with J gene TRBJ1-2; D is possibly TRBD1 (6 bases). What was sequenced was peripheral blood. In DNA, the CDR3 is TGTGCCAGCAGCCCGATCAGGACAGTCGCTCCTCGGGGCTACACCTTC. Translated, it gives CASSPIRTVAPRGYTF.